The 13 T cell receptor beta chains in this list originate from one sample, sequenced in a study of blood T cell repertoires in COVID-19. Data came from immunoSEQ multiplex PCR; TCRdb stores just in-frame clones and leaves some out. Of roughly 260,000 clones in the sample, approximately 86% were seen once. Input material: peripheral blood. These TCRs come from a man aged 40-49 years who had recovered from COVID-19.

The genes are TRBV2 and TRBJ2-7, with D possibly matching TRBD1 (5 bases). Trimming left V 2 bases short and J 7 bases short, with 15 bases between. Per germline, CDR1 SNHLY and CDR2 FYNNEI. The CDR3 runs to 14 residues. Here the CDR3 reads CASSERGSLWEQYF. In nucleotides, the CDR3 is TGTGCCAGCAGTGAAAGGGGCAGCCTGTGGGAGCAGTACTTC.

The chain uses TRBV7-2 and TRBJ2-2, with TRBD2 matching 7 bases. V gave up 0 bases and J gave up 4 bases; unmatched junction bases: 11. CDR3 length: 18 amino acids. Germline CDR1 SGHTA, CDR2 FQGNSA. CDR3 sequence: CASSLALAGAGSTGELFF. In DNA, the CDR3 is TGTGCCAGCAGCTTAGCATTAGCGGGTGCGGGGTCCACCGGGGAGCTGTTTTTT. The whole variable domain, remainder taken from reference TRBV7-2 and TRBJ2-2, is GAGVSQSPSNKVTEKGKDVELRCDPISGHTALYWYRQSLGQGLEFLIYFQGNSAPDKSGLPSDRFSAERTGGSVSTLTIQRTQQEDSAVYLCASSLALAGAGSTGELFFGEGSRLTVL.

V is TRBV3-1 (or the pseudogene TRBV3-2) and J is TRBJ1-5; D may be TRBD1 (5 bases). Germline-derived CDR1 and CDR2 are LGHDT and YNNKEL (reference sequence). The CDR3 runs 15 residues. The V and J ends lost 6 bases and 0 bases respectively, with 12 bases between them. In nucleotides, the CDR3 is TGTGCCAGCAGGGGGGGAAGGGATAGCAATCAGCCCCAGCATTTT. This sequence encodes CASRGGRDSNQPQHF.

The CDR3 nucleotides read TGTGCCAGCAGCAGGGGGCCCCGGGGATACGAGCAGTACTTC. Protein sequence: CASSRGPRGYEQYF. This rearrangement joins TRBV11-2 to TRBJ2-7; 7 bases are shared with TRBD1. The junction had 8 bases not matched to a gene; V was cut back by 5 bases and J by 4 bases. This CDR3 comprises 14 residues. Germline CDR1 SGHAT, CDR2 FQNNGV. The whole variable domain, filled in from reference TRBV11-2 and TRBJ2-7, reads EAGVAQSPRYKIIEKRQSVAFWCNPISGHATLYWYQQILGQGPKLLIQFQNNGVVDDSQLPKDRFSAERLKGVDSTLKIQPAKLEDSAVYLCASSRGPRGYEQYFGPGTRLTVT.

The V gene is TRBV7-9, the J gene TRBJ2-1; the D gene is possibly TRBD2 (6 bases). Germline V lookup: CDR1 SEHNR, CDR2 FQNEAQ (reference sequence). Trimming stripped 5 bases from V and 7 bases from J, with 21 bases between. The CDR3 is 16 amino acids. The CDR3 spells CASSGSGGQNGNEQFF. The CDR3 region has the DNA TGTGCCAGCAGCGGGTCCGGGGGTCAAAACGGGAATGAGCAGTTCTTC.

This rearrangement joins TRBV6-5 to TRBJ2-7; 7 bases line up with TRBD2. The V segment lost 4 bases and the J segment 3 bases; nucleotides outside the gene matches: 9. CDR1 and CDR2 from the germline V gene are MNHEY and SVGAGI. This CDR3 has 15 residues. The CDR3 spells CASSFNGGGGYEQYF. DNA of the CDR3: TGTGCCAGCAGTTTCAACGGCGGGGGAGGCTACGAGCAGTACTTC.

V is TRBV19 and J is TRBJ2-3; TRBD1 matches 7 bases. Trimming cost V 6 bases and J 0 bases; bases outside gene matches: 6. The CDR3 is made up of 15 amino acids. CDR1 is LNHDA, CDR2 SQIVND, per germline (reference sequence). CDR3 loop: CASRPGQISTDTQYF. CDR3 bases: TGTGCCAGTAGGCCGGGACAGATCAGCACAGATACGCAGTATTTT.

V is TRBV9 and J is TRBJ1-2; 11 nucleotides align to TRBD1. Per germline, CDR1 SGDLS and CDR2 YYNGEE. The J segment lost 4 bases and the V segment lost 4 bases, leaving 9 bases of the junction unmatched. The CDR3 runs to 16 residues. DNA of the CDR3: TGTGCCAGCAGCCCTTACGGACAGGGGGCGATCTATGGCTACACCTTC. It yields the protein CASSPYGQGAIYGYTF.

In regard to this clone: Other nucleotide sequences in the sample specify the same CDR3. The chain carries TRBV9 and TRBJ2-5, with 7 bases matching TRBD2. V was pared by 0 bases and J by 5 bases, with 4 bases of the junction left unmatched. Germline V gene sequence: CDR1 SGDLS, CDR2 YYNGEE. CDR3 length: 14 residues. CDR3 loop: CASSVAGGLETQYF. The CDR3 DNA sequence: TGTGCCAGCAGCGTAGCGGGGGGATTGGAGACCCAGTACTTC.

The chain couples TRBV6-4 to TRBJ2-7, with 8 nucleotides matching TRBD2. Germline trimming cut 6 bases from V and 0 bases from J; bases unmatched to any gene: 4. The CDR3 covers 14 residues. The germline CDR1 and CDR2 sequences are MRHNA and SNTAGT. CDR3 bases: TGTGCCAGCAGGGCCGGGACTAGCTCCTACGAGCAGTACTTC. It encodes CASRAGTSSYEQYF.

The CDR3 DNA sequence: TGTGCCAGCAGTTTATTGGCTGTAAGGAACACTGAAGCTTTCTTT. Translating gives CASSLLAVRNTEAFF. This chain joins TRBV27 and TRBJ1-1; the D is unclear. Trimming cost V 1 base and J 1 base, with 10 bases left between them. The CDR3 totals 15 residues. The V gene's germline CDR1 is MNHEY and CDR2 SMNVEV (reference sequence).

V and J are TRBV19 and TRBJ2-7; tentative D call: TRBD1 (6 bases). Germline loops: CDR1 LNHDA, CDR2 SQIVND (reference sequence). V was cut by 1 base and J by 1 base, with 11 bases left in between. The length of the CDR3 is 15 residues. CDR3 sequence (DNA): TGTGCCAGTAGTATAGTAGGAGGACAGTCCTACGAGCAGTACTTC. Its translation: CASSIVGGQSYEQYF.

The chain has TRBV7-2 and TRBJ2-3; a possible D gene is TRBD1 (5 bases). CDR3 length: 17 amino acids. Germline loops: CDR1 SGHTA, CDR2 FQGNSA. V was pared by 4 bases and J by 5 bases, with 22 bases between. Here the CDR3 DNA reads TGTGCCAGCAGCTCCGCCGACAGATCCTACGCGGTAGATACGCAGTATTTT. Protein sequence: CASSSADRSYAVDTQYF. Full variable domain (rest looked up from reference TRBV7-2 and TRBJ2-3): GAGVSQSPSNKVTEKGKDVELRCDPISGHTALYWYRQSLGQGLEFLIYFQGNSAPDKSGLPSDRFSAERTGGSVSTLTIQRTQQEDSAVYLCASSSADRSYAVDTQYFGPGTRLTVL.